Below, one T cell receptor beta chain is given with its context. The target antigen is unknown. The assay was immunoSEQ multiplex PCR, and TCRdb's table has in-frame clones only and misses some. The data hold around 40,000 clones, with 88% observed a single time. These data belong to a study of T cells in localized non-small cell lung cancer. Study observations and caveats: Among the top 100 tumor clones, a median around 57 appeared in adjacent lung.

This CDR3 is 14 amino acids long. Between the trimmed V and J ends, which lost 0 bases and 0 bases, there was a span of 4 bases. CDR1 is KGHSH and CDR2 is LQKENI in the germline V gene. The sample in question was peripheral blood, obtained before any cancer treatment. The genes are TRBV18 and TRBJ2-3; D call uncertain. The sequence was collected from a female donor of 60 years or more with stage I squamous cell lung carcinoma. The CDR3: CASSPPASTDTQYF. As DNA, the CDR3 is TGTGCCAGCTCACCACCAGCGAGCACAGATACGCAGTATTTT. Combining the CDR3 with reference TRBV18 and TRBJ2-3 gives the whole variable domain NAGVMQNPRHLVRRRGQEARLRCSPMKGHSHVYWYRQLPEEGLKFMVYLQKENIIDESGMPKERFSAEFPKEGPSILRIQQVVRGDSAAYFCASSPPASTDTQYFGPGTRLTVL.